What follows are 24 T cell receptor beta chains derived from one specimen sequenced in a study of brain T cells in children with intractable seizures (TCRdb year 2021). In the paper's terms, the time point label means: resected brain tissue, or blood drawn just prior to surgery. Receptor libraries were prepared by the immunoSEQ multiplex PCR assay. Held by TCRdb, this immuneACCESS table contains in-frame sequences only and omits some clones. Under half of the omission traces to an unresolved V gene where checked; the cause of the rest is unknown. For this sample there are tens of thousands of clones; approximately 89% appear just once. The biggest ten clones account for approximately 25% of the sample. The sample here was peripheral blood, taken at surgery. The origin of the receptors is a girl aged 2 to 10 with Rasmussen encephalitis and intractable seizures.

The CDR3, as DNA: TGTGCCAGCAGCTTGACAGTAAATGAAAAACTGTTTTTT. Translating it yields CASSLTVNEKLFF. The chain combines TRBV7-9 with TRBJ1-4; D may be TRBD1 (5 bases). CDR1 and CDR2 from the germline V gene are SEHNR and FQNEAQ (reference sequence). V was cut by 3 bases and J by 5 bases, with 7 bases left in between. The CDR3 contains 13 residues. Variable domain in full (rest from reference TRBV7-9 and TRBJ1-4): DTGVSQNPRHKITKRGQNVTFRCDPISEHNRLYWYRQTLGQGPEFLTYFQNEAQLEKSRLLSDRFSAERPKGSFSTLEIQRTEQGDSAMYLCASSLTVNEKLFFGSGTQLSVL.

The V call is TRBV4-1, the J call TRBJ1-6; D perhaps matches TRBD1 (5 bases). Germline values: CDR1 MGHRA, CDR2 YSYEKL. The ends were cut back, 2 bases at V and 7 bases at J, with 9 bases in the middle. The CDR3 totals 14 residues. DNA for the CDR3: TGCGCCAGCAGCCAAAGGGGTCTGAATTCACCCCTCCACTTT. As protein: CASSQRGLNSPLHF.

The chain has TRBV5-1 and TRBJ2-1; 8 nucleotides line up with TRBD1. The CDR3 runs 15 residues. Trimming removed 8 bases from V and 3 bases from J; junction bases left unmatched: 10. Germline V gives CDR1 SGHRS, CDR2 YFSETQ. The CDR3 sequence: CASGMTGERYNEQFF. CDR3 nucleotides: TGCGCCAGTGGAATGACAGGGGAGCGCTACAATGAGCAGTTCTTC.

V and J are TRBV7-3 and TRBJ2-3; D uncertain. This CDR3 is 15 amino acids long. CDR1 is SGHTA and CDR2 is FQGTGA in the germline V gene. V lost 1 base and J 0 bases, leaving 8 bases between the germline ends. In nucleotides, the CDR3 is TGTGCCAGCAGCTTAAGAGGCGTGAGCACAGATACGCAGTATTTT. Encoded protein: CASSLRGVSTDTQYF.

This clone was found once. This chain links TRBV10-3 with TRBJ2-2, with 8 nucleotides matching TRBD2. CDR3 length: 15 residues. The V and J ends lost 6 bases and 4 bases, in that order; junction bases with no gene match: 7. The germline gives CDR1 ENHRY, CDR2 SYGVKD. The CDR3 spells CAIRGNLAGTGELFF. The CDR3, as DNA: TGTGCCATCAGGGGAAACCTAGCGGGCACCGGGGAGCTGTTTTTT.

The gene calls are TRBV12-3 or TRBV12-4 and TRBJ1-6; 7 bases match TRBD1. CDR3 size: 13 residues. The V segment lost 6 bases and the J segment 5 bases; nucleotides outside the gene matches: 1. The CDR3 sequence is CASSGQDNSPLHF. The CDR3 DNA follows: TGTGCCAGCAGCGGACAGGATAATTCACCCCTCCACTTT.

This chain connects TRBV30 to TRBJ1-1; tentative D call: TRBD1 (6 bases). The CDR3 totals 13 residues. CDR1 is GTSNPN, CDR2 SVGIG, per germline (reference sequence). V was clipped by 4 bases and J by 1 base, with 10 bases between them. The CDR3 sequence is CAWKQGTNTEAFF. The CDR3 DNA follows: TGTGCCTGGAAACAGGGTACGAACACTGAAGCTTTCTTT. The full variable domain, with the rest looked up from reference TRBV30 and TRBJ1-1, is SQTIHQWPATLVQPVGSPLSLECTVEGTSNPNLYWYRQAAGRGLQLLFYSVGIGQISSEVPQNLSASRPQDRQFILSSKKLLLSDSGFYLCAWKQGTNTEAFFGQGTRLTVV.

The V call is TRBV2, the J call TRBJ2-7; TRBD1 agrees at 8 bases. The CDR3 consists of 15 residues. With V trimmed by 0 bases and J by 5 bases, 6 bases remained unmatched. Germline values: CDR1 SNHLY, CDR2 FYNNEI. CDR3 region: CASSEARGQGHEQYF. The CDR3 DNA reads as TGTGCCAGCAGTGAAGCTCGTGGACAGGGACACGAGCAGTACTTC.

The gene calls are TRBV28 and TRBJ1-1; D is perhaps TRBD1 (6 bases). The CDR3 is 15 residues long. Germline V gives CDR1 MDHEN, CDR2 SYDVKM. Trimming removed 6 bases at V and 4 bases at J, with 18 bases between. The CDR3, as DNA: TGTGCCAGCAGCCGTGACACAGGGCGGTTCACTGAAGCTTTCTTT. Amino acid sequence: CASSRDTGRFTEAFF.

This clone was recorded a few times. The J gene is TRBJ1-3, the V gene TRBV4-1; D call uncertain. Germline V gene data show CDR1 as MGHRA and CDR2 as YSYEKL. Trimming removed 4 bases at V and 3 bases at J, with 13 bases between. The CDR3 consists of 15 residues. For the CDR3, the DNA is TGCGCCAGCAGCCCCTTGGACGGGTATGGAAACACCATATATTTT. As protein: CASSPLDGYGNTIYF.

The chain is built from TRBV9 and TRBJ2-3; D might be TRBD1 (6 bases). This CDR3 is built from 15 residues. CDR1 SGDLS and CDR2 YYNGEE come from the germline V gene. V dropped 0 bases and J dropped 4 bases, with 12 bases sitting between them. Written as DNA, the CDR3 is TGTGCCAGCAGCGTAGTCGGAGAGGGGGCAGATACGCAGTATTTT. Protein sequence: CASSVVGEGADTQYF.

CDR3 residues: CASGPPQHF. DNA of the CDR3: TGTGCCAGCGGCCCGCCCCAGCATTTT. J is TRBJ1-5 and V is TRBV12-3 or TRBV12-4; D remains unclear. Trimming took off 8 bases at V and 9 bases at J, with 5 bases between the two ends. The CDR3 totals 9 residues.

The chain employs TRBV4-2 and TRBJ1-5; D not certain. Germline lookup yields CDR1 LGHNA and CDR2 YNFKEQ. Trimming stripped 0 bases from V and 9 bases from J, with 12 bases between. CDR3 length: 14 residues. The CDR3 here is CASSQDVGLGPQHF. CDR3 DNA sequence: TGTGCCAGCAGCCAAGACGTGGGCCTAGGGCCCCAGCATTTT.

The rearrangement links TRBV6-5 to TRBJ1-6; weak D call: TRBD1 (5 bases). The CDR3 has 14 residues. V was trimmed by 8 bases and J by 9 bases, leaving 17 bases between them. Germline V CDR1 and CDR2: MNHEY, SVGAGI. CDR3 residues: CASPTDIRGSPLHF. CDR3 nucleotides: TGTGCCAGCCCGACGGACATTCGGGGTTCACCCCTCCACTTT.

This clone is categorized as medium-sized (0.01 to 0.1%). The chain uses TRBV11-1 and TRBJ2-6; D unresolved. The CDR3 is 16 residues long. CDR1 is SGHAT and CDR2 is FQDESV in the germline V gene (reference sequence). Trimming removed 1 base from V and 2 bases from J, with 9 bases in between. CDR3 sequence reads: CASSLGPGAGANVLTF. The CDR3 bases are TGTGCCAGCAGCTTAGGGCCCGGCGCTGGGGCCAACGTCCTGACTTTC.

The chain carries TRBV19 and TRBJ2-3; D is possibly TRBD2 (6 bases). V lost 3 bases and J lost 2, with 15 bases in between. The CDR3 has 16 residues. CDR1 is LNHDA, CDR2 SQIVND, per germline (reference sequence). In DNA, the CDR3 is TGTGCCAGTAGTATTGCGTACGGGGGAGACACAGATACGCAGTATTTT. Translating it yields CASSIAYGGDTDTQYF.

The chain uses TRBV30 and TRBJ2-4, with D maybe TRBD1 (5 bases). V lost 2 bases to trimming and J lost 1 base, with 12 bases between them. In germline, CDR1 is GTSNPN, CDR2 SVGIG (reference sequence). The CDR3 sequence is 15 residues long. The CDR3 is CAWSRQGMAKNIQYF. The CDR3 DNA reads TGTGCCTGGAGTAGGCAGGGTATGGCCAAAAACATTCAGTACTTC.

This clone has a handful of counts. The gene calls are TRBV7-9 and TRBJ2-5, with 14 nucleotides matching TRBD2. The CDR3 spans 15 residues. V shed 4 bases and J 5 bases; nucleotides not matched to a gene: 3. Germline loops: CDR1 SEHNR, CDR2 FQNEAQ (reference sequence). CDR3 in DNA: TGTGCCAGCAGCTCGGGACTAGCGGGGGATGAGACCCAGTACTTC. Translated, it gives CASSSGLAGDETQYF. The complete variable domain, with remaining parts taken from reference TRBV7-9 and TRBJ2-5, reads DTGVSQNPRHKITKRGQNVTFRCDPISEHNRLYWYRQTLGQGPEFLTYFQNEAQLEKSRLLSDRFSAERPKGSFSTLEIQRTEQGDSAMYLCASSSGLAGDETQYFGPGTRLLVL.

The CDR3 DNA reads TGTGCCAGCAGCTTAGGGAACGGTTATTCACCCCTCCACTTT. Protein product: CASSLGNGYSPLHF. The chain uses TRBV11-2 and TRBJ1-6; D gene uncertain. CDR1 is SGHAT, CDR2 FQNNGV, per germline. The CDR3 contains 14 residues. Deletions cut 1 base from V and 8 bases from J, with 9 bases between.

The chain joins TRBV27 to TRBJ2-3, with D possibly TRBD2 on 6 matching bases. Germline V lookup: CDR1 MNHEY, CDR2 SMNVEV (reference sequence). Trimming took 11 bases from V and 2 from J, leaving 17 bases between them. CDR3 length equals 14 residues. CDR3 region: CAAAGGLSTDTQYF. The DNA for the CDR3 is TGTGCCGCCGCCGGGGGACTTTCCACAGATACGCAGTATTTT.

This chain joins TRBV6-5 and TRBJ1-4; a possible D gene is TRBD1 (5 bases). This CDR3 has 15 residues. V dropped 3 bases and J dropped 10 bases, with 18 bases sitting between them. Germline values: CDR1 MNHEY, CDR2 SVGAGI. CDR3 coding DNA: TGTGCCAGCAGTTATGGGGGTCGTGCGAACGGAAAACTGTTTTTT. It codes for CASSYGGRANGKLFF.

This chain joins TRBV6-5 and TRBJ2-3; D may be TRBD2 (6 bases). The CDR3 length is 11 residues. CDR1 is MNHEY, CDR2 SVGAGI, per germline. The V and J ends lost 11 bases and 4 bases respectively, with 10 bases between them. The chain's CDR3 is CAGGAADTQYF. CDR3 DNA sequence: TGTGCCGGAGGGGCCGCAGATACGCAGTATTTT.

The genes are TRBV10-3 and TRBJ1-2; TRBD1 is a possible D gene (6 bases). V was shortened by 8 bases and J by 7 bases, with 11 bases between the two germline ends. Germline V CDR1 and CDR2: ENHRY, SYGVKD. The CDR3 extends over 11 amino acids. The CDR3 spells CAIRGGSGYTF. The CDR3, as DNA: TGTGCCATCCGGGGGGGCTCTGGCTACACCTTC.

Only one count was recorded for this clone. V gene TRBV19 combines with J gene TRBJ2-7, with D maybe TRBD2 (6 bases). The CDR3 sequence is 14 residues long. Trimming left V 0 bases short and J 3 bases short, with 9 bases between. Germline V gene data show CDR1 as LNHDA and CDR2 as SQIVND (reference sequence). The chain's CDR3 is CASSIDGGVYEQYF. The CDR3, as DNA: TGTGCCAGTAGTATAGATGGAGGGGTCTACGAGCAGTACTTC.